This is a list of T cell receptor beta chains from one sample in a study of T cells after yellow fever vaccination. TCRdb used MiXCR to reprocess the 5' RACE reads, holding one entry per CDR3 protein. The table records just over 300,000 distinct CDR3 sequences, 3.6% of them present only once. Sequencing was performed on PBMCs, taken on the day of the yellow fever booster vaccination. Every receptor here comes from a man younger than 35 who received the YFV17D yellow fever vaccine. The CDR3 runs from the conserved cysteine through the conserved F or W. Fields, in order: V gene, clone size, J gene, D gene, CDR3 DNA, CDR3 protein. D genes are given only for firm matches. A row's size may be missing; if present it is once, few, many or a size class.

V gene: TRBV5-1; clone size: few; J gene: TRBJ2-3; D gene: NA; CDR3 DNA: TGCGCCAGCAGCCCCAACTTCAGCACAGATACGCAGTATTTT; CDR3 protein: CASSPNFSTDTQYF
V gene: TRBV4-1; clone size: NA; J gene: TRBJ2-2; D gene: NA; CDR3 DNA: TGCGCCAGCAGCCATCCTGGGAACTCCCCCGGGGAGCTGTTTTTT; CDR3 protein: CASSHPGNSPGELFF
V gene: TRBV27; clone size: NA; J gene: TRBJ2-7; D gene: TRBD1; CDR3 DNA: TGTGCCAGCAGCAGAAAACCCGGACAGGGCAGTAACGTAATCTACGAGCAGTACTTC; CDR3 protein: CASSRKPGQGSNVIYEQYF
V gene: TRBV7-2; clone size: few; J gene: TRBJ1-2; D gene: NA; CDR3 DNA: TGTGCCAGCAGCTTAGAAAGGCAGGGACCTACTGGCTACACCTTC; CDR3 protein: CASSLERQGPTGYTF
V gene: TRBV20-1; clone size: few; J gene: TRBJ2-3; D gene: TRBD2; CDR3 DNA: TGCAGTGCTAGAGATGTCATAGGGACTAGCGGCACAGATACGCAGTATTTT; CDR3 protein: CSARDVIGTSGTDTQYF
V gene: TRBV5-4; clone size: few; J gene: TRBJ2-5; D gene: NA; CDR3 DNA: TGTGCCAGCAGCTTGGGGCCTCCGGGGGAGACCCAGTACTTC; CDR3 protein: CASSLGPPGETQYF
V gene: TRBV5-4; clone size: NA; J gene: TRBJ2-1; D gene: TRBD1; CDR3 DNA: TGTGCCAGCAGCTTGCGGACAGGGAATGAGCAGTTCTTC; CDR3 protein: CASSLRTGNEQFF
V gene: TRBV20-1; clone size: NA; J gene: TRBJ2-1; D gene: TRBD2; CDR3 DNA: TGCAGTGCCAAGCCTGGAGCGGGGGACTACAATCAGCAGTTCTTC; CDR3 protein: CSAKPGAGDYNQQFF
V gene: TRBV6-2/TRBV6-3; clone size: many; J gene: TRBJ1-5; D gene: NA; CDR3 DNA: TGTGCCAGCAGCACACATATCGGACAGCCCCAGCATTTT; CDR3 protein: CASSTHIGQPQHF
V gene: TRBV4-3; clone size: many; J gene: TRBJ2-3; D gene: NA; CDR3 DNA: TGCGCCAGCAGCCGGGGGAGCTCAGATACGCAGTATTTT; CDR3 protein: CASSRGSSDTQYF
V gene: TRBV11-2; clone size: NA; J gene: TRBJ2-1; D gene: TRBD2; CDR3 DNA: TGTGCCAGCAGTGTTGGCGGGGGGGAGCAGTTCTTC; CDR3 protein: CASSVGGGEQFF
V gene: TRBV12-3/TRBV12-4; clone size: many; J gene: TRBJ1-1; D gene: NA; CDR3 DNA: TGTGCCAGCAGTTTCCAGGTCGAGGGAACTGAAGCTTTCTTT; CDR3 protein: CASSFQVEGTEAFF
V gene: TRBV4-1; clone size: NA; J gene: TRBJ1-2; D gene: NA; CDR3 DNA: TGCGCCAGCAGCCAAGAGCAGGGCCCCTTCTATGGCTACACCTTC; CDR3 protein: CASSQEQGPFYGYTF
V gene: TRBV28; clone size: few; J gene: TRBJ1-1; D gene: NA; CDR3 DNA: TGTGCCAGCAGTTTGTCGGTCCGGGAAGCTTTCTTT; CDR3 protein: CASSLSVREAFF
V gene: TRBV7-9; clone size: NA; J gene: TRBJ2-3; D gene: NA; CDR3 DNA: TGTGCCAGCAGCCTCACGAAGAACCATGTCGATACGCAGTATTTT; CDR3 protein: CASSLTKNHVDTQYF
V gene: TRBV6-6; clone size: few; J gene: TRBJ2-3; D gene: TRBD2; CDR3 DNA: TGTGCCAGCAGCGAGCGGGAGTACACAGATACGCAGTATTTT; CDR3 protein: CASSEREYTDTQYF
V gene: TRBV10-2; clone size: NA; J gene: TRBJ1-1; D gene: NA; CDR3 DNA: TGCGCCAGCAGTGAAGGTTTCGGCACTGAAGCTTTCTTT; CDR3 protein: CASSEGFGTEAFF
V gene: TRBV20-1; clone size: few; J gene: TRBJ2-1; D gene: TRBD2; CDR3 DNA: TGCAGTGCTAGGGGACTAGCGGGGGGTTCCAATGAGCAGTTCTTC; CDR3 protein: CSARGLAGGSNEQFF
V gene: TRBV18; clone size: few; J gene: TRBJ1-2; D gene: NA; CDR3 DNA: TGTGCCAGCTCACCATTCCGGGGGCCCGACGAGTTTGGCTACACCTTC; CDR3 protein: CASSPFRGPDEFGYTF
V gene: TRBV9; clone size: many; J gene: TRBJ2-5; D gene: TRBD2; CDR3 DNA: TGTGCCAGCAGCGGTAGCGGGGCCCAAGAGACCCAGTACTTC; CDR3 protein: CASSGSGAQETQYF
V gene: TRBV15; clone size: NA; J gene: TRBJ2-5; D gene: NA; CDR3 DNA: TGTGCCACCAGAGGGACGGCACAAGAGACCCAGTACTTC; CDR3 protein: CATRGTAQETQYF
V gene: TRBV5-6; clone size: many; J gene: TRBJ2-7; D gene: TRBD2; CDR3 DNA: TGTGCCAGCAGCTTGGTAGCGGGCGGCGAGCAGTACTTC; CDR3 protein: CASSLVAGGEQYF
V gene: TRBV15; clone size: many; J gene: TRBJ1-5; D gene: TRBD1; CDR3 DNA: TGTGCCACCAGTCCACCTGGGACAGGGGGGAATCAGCCCCAGCATTTT; CDR3 protein: CATSPPGTGGNQPQHF
V gene: TRBV4-3; clone size: many; J gene: TRBJ2-3; D gene: NA; CDR3 DNA: TGCGCCAGCAGACTGGGCGGGGCGAGTACAGATACGCAGTATTTT; CDR3 protein: CASRLGGASTDTQYF
V gene: TRBV5-1; clone size: few; J gene: TRBJ2-7; D gene: NA; CDR3 DNA: TGCGCCAGCAGCACGCAGGGGGGAAATCCCTACGAGCAGTACTTC; CDR3 protein: CASSTQGGNPYEQYF
V gene: TRBV5-4; clone size: many; J gene: TRBJ2-3; D gene: NA; CDR3 DNA: TGTGCCAGCAGCTTGGATGCACGGACCACAGATACGCAGTATTTT; CDR3 protein: CASSLDARTTDTQYF
V gene: TRBV7-8; clone size: NA; J gene: TRBJ2-1; D gene: NA; CDR3 DNA: TGTGCCAGCAGCTTTCGAAGACTAGTGCGTAACAATGAGCAGTTCTTC; CDR3 protein: CASSFRRLVRNNEQFF
V gene: TRBV27; clone size: many; J gene: TRBJ2-7; D gene: NA; CDR3 DNA: TGTGCCAGCAGTTTATCGGGGGCCGGGTCCTACGAGCAGTACTTC; CDR3 protein: CASSLSGAGSYEQYF
V gene: TRBV4-2; clone size: NA; J gene: TRBJ2-2; D gene: TRBD2; CDR3 DNA: TGTGCCAGCAGCCAAGCCGACCTTCTAGCGGGGGGACTGATGTACACCGGGGAGCTGTTTTTT; CDR3 protein: CASSQADLLAGGLMYTGELFF
V gene: TRBV19; clone size: few; J gene: TRBJ1-4; D gene: NA; CDR3 DNA: TGTGCCAGTAGTATCCGGGGGCGTGGAAGTGAAAAACTGTTTTTT; CDR3 protein: CASSIRGRGSEKLFF
V gene: TRBV20-1; clone size: many; J gene: TRBJ1-5; D gene: NA; CDR3 DNA: TGCAGTGCTAGAAGACAGACAAATCAGCCCCAGCATTTT; CDR3 protein: CSARRQTNQPQHF
V gene: TRBV11-2; clone size: many; J gene: TRBJ2-3; D gene: NA; CDR3 DNA: TGTGCCAGCAGCTTACTCCGGGATACGCAGTATTTT; CDR3 protein: CASSLLRDTQYF
V gene: TRBV6-6; clone size: NA; J gene: TRBJ1-4; D gene: TRBD1; CDR3 DNA: TGTGCCAGCAGCCTAAGGGAGGGGGCGGCTAATGAAAAACTGTTTTTT; CDR3 protein: CASSLREGAANEKLFF
V gene: TRBV27; clone size: many; J gene: TRBJ2-3; D gene: TRBD1; CDR3 DNA: TGTGCCAGCAGTTTCGGACAGGGTTGGGCGGGCGGCACAGATACGCAGTATTTT; CDR3 protein: CASSFGQGWAGGTDTQYF
V gene: TRBV5-1; clone size: few; J gene: TRBJ1-2; D gene: NA; CDR3 DNA: TGCGCCAGCAGCTTGGATTTGGGGGCACACTATGGCTACACCTTC; CDR3 protein: CASSLDLGAHYGYTF
V gene: TRBV27; clone size: many; J gene: TRBJ2-3; D gene: TRBD2; CDR3 DNA: TGTGCCAGCAGTCCCGGGACTAGCCCCCGGCGCACAGATACGCAGTATTTT; CDR3 protein: CASSPGTSPRRTDTQYF
V gene: TRBV10-2; clone size: many; J gene: TRBJ2-5; D gene: NA; CDR3 DNA: TGCGCCAGCAGTGCCGGAGGAGAGACCCAGTACTTC; CDR3 protein: CASSAGGETQYF
V gene: TRBV5-1; clone size: NA; J gene: TRBJ1-6; D gene: NA; CDR3 DNA: TGCGCCAGCAGCTTGGAAACTTCTCGAAGCTATAATTCACCCCTCCACTTT; CDR3 protein: CASSLETSRSYNSPLHF